The 14 T cell receptor beta chains given below trace back to one sample, sequenced in a study of regulatory T cells in long-lasting Graves disease. Arm-PCR of CDR3 regions and iRepertoire HTBI primers were the basis on which TCR beta libraries were built. TCRdb analysed the multiplex PCR reads with MiXCR anew, one entry per CDR3 protein. The table includes 370,000 or so distinct CDR3 sequences, 15% to 20% detected once. Time point noted: newly diagnosed GD, antithyroid drugs for less than 3 months. Making the TCR library involved RNA that had been extracted from PBMCs. The same data also contributed to another study, on T cells in Graves' hyperthyroidism and ophthalmopathy.

The sequenced sample was peripheral blood mononuclear cells (PBMCs), obtained at new diagnosis, from a patient treated with antithyroid drugs. These receptors were collected from a woman aged 18-30 years with Graves disease.

The table lists this clonotype with many counts. The chain carries TRBV5-6 and TRBJ1-1, with D maybe TRBD1 (5 bases). Between the trimmed V and J ends, which lost 3 bases and 4 bases, there was a span of 13 bases. The length of the CDR3 is 14 residues. Germline values: CDR1 SGHDT, CDR2 YYEEEE. DNA of the CDR3: TGTGCCAGCAGCTCGGCGGGGACTCCCACTGAAGCTTTCTTT. It translates to CASSSAGTPTEAFF.

CDR3 residues: CASSLRQNYEQYF. The CDR3 DNA follows: TGTGCCAGCAGTTTAAGACAGAACTACGAGCAGTACTTC. The chain links TRBV28 to TRBJ2-7; possibly TRBD1 for D (5 bases). The CDR3 spans 13 residues. Germline V CDR1 and CDR2: MDHEN, SYDVKM. V was pared by 2 bases and J by 3 bases, with 8 bases between.

The chain recombines TRBV5-6 with TRBJ1-2, with D tentatively TRBD1 (5 bases). From germline, CDR1 is SGHDT and CDR2 YYEEEE. The ends were cut back, 2 bases at V and 9 bases at J, with 14 bases in the middle. This CDR3 has 13 amino acids. CDR3 protein: CASSLTPMGRYTF. CDR3 nucleotide sequence: TGTGCCAGCAGCTTAACGCCGATGGGACGCTACACCTTC.

This clonotype was seen repeatedly, ten times or more. This chain joins TRBV2 and TRBJ2-2; TRBD1 might be the D (5 bases). V shed 6 bases and J shed 4 bases, with 18 bases lying between them. Germline values: CDR1 SNHLY, CDR2 FYNNEI. This CDR3 is 16 amino acids long. The CDR3 DNA is TGTGCCAGCAGAAAAACAGGCCCCCCTGGCACCGGGGAGCTGTTTTTT. It specifies CASRKTGPPGTGELFF.

This clonotype was found many times. The chain uses TRBV7-3 and TRBJ2-2; maybe TRBD1 (5 bases). The CDR3 is made up of 14 amino acids. Trimming cost V 2 bases and J 5 bases, with 9 bases left between them. The germline CDR1 and CDR2 sequences are SGHTA and FQGTGA. The CDR3 nucleotides are TGTGCCAGCAGCTTAGCAGGGAAGACCGGGGAGCTGTTTTTT. Its protein product is CASSLAGKTGELFF.

This clonotype was recorded many times. This chain joins TRBV20-1 and TRBJ2-1; a weak D match, TRBD2 (6 bases). Trimming took off 1 base at V and 8 bases at J, with 21 bases between the two ends. Per germline, CDR1 DFQATT and CDR2 SNEGSKA (reference sequence). The CDR3 sequence is 16 residues long. The CDR3 sequence is CSARASLAASVDEQFF. The CDR3 nucleotides read TGCAGTGCTAGAGCCTCACTAGCAGCTTCGGTCGATGAGCAGTTCTTC.

This clonotype was observed at least ten times. The chain joins TRBV7-6 to TRBJ2-1; 7 nucleotides align to TRBD2. The germline V gene encodes CDR1 SGHVS and CDR2 FNYEAQ. This CDR3 region has 16 residues. The V gene end was trimmed by 4 bases and the J gene end by 5 bases; junction bases not matched to a gene: 11. The chain's CDR3 is CASSSRGGVNHNEQFF. DNA of the CDR3: TGTGCCAGCAGCTCCCGTGGGGGGGTCAACCACAATGAGCAGTTCTTC.

Worth noting for this clonotype: This is likely an artifact of a read error, given a far larger clone one base away. In DNA form, the CDR3 reads TGTGCCAGCACCCTTACTCGGGTGGGGACAGGGGGCGTCCCCACATATACGCAGTATTTT. This codes for CASTLTRVGTGGVPTYTQYF. This chain joins TRBV27 and TRBJ2-3; 12 nucleotides line up with TRBD1. Germline values: CDR1 MNHEY, CDR2 SMNVEV (reference sequence). CDR3 length equals 20 residues.

This clonotype was counted many times. This chain joins TRBV12-5 and TRBJ1-5, with a possible D match to TRBD1 (6 bases). The CDR3 contains 14 residues. The V end lost 5 bases, the J end lost 2 bases, and 10 bases lay between the germline ends. Per germline, CDR1 LGHNT and CDR2 FRNRAP. In nucleotides, the CDR3 is TGTGCTAGTGGTCCCGAGGGGGGCAATCAGCCCCAGCATTTT. This encodes CASGPEGGNQPQHF.

Ten or more counts support this clonotype. V gene TRBV5-1 combines with J gene TRBJ1-1; D remains unclear. Germline loops: CDR1 SGHRS, CDR2 YFSETQ. The CDR3 sequence is 14 residues long. V dropped 4 bases and J dropped 0 bases, with 10 bases sitting between them. The CDR3, as DNA: TGCGCCAGCAGCCCGGTTCAAGTGAACACTGAAGCTTTCTTT. Its translation is CASSPVQVNTEAFF. Supplemented by reference TRBV5-1 and TRBJ1-1, the full variable domain reads KAGVTQTPRYLIKTRGQQVTLSCSPISGHRSVSWYQQTPGQGLQFLFEYFSETQRNKGNFPGRFSGRQFSNSRSEMNVSTLELGDSALYLCASSPVQVNTEAFFGQGTRLTVV.

This clonotype was counted many times. CDR3 in DNA: TGTGCCAGCAGTGAATCCGGGACAGGGGGCTTCGAGCAGTACTTC. Its protein product is CASSESGTGGFEQYF. The chain uses TRBV6-1 and TRBJ2-7, with 12 bases matching TRBD1. CDR1 is MNHNS and CDR2 is SASEGT in the germline V gene. There are 15 residues in the CDR3. The ends lost 2 bases at V and 6 bases at J; junction bases unmatched: 5.

Note on this clonotype: A much more abundant neighbour one base away suggests this may be a read error. This chain connects TRBV20-1 to TRBJ2-7; 10 bases align to TRBD2. CDR1 is DFQATT and CDR2 is SNEGSKA in the germline V gene (reference sequence). This CDR3 has 15 amino acids. The J segment lost 4 bases and the V segment lost 2 bases, leaving 8 bases of the junction unmatched. The DNA of the CDR3 is TGCAGTGCTAGAACAGCGGGGGGGTCCCCTTACGAGCAGTACTTC. Translation gives CSARTAGGSPYEQYF.

This clonotype occurred a few times. V and J are TRBV27 and TRBJ1-6; possible D gene TRBD1, 5 bases. Per germline, CDR1 MNHEY and CDR2 SMNVEV (reference sequence). Trimming stripped 2 bases from V and 5 bases from J, with 16 bases between. This CDR3 is 17 amino acids long. The CDR3 DNA reads as TGTGCCAGCAGTTTAATGTTGGCAGGGCTTCATAATTCACCCCTCCACTTT. Its protein is CASSLMLAGLHNSPLHF.

Only a few counts were recorded for this clonotype. A read error may be the cause here, since a much bigger clone is one base away. The missing conserved phenylalanine or tryptophan at the end of this CDR3 makes a read error likely. The rearrangement joins TRBV7-9 to TRBJ1-1, with D hard to call. This CDR3 comprises 13 residues. From germline, CDR1 is SEHNR and CDR2 FQNEAQ (reference sequence). V lost 5 bases, J lost 5 bases, and 12 bases lay in between. As DNA, the CDR3 is TGTGCCAGCAGCGGAGGATCCGGAACTGAAGCTTTCTCT. It encodes CASSGGSGTEAFS.